This T cell receptor beta chain was observed in a study of blood T cells in healthy people across ages. The study recruited healthy Caucasian donors from Russia who were aged about 6 to 100. About this clonotype: Its specificity is unknown.

Study-wide results and caveats: Because donor CMV status was unknown, expanded clonotype changes were possibly confounded.

Using a J-beta primer mix together with a sample-barcoded 5' primer, a second PCR was run for roughly 6 to 12 cycles. A minimum of 2.5 million CDR3-containing paired-end reads was obtained for each sample. Each CDR3 protein is one row after TCRdb ran MiXCR on the 5' RACE reads. The table records fewer than 1,000,000 distinct CDR3 sequences, 46% of them present only once. This TCR was recovered from an older man in good health. The specimen sequenced was blood.

CDR3: CATSRDWAGANVLTF. CDR3 coding DNA: TGTGCCACCAGCAGAGATTGGGCTGGGGCCAACGTCCTGACTTTC. J is TRBJ2-6 and V is TRBV15; the D is unclear. This CDR3 is built from 15 residues. Between the trimmed V and J ends, which lost 0 bases and 2 bases, there was a span of 5 bases. Germline V gene data show CDR1 as LNHNV and CDR2 as YYDKDF (reference sequence).